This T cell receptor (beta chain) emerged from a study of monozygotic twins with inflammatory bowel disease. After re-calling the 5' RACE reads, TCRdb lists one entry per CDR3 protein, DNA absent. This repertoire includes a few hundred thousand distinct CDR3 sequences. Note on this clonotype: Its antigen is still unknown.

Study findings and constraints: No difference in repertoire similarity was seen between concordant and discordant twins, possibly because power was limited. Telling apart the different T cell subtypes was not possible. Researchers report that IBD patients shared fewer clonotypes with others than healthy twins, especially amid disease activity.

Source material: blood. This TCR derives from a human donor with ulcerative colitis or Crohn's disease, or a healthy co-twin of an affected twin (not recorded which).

The chain's CDR3 is CASSRRLINETQYF. This chain uses TRBV12-3 or TRBV12-4 with TRBJ2-5. The CDR3 contains 14 residues.